The 29 T cell receptor beta chains in this list originate from one sample, sequenced in a study of vaccination effects on CD4 cells after COVID-19. Repertoires were generated with immunoSEQ multiplex PCR, while TCRdb's copy carries only in-frame clones and drops some. This sample yields fewer than 55,000 clones, of which roughly three quarters are seen a single time; just over 6% belongs to the top ten. The antigens for these receptors are not known. Prior to sequencing, the ViraFEST assay stimulated PBMC with viral peptide pools, which expanded the antigen-specific CD4+ T cells. The authors isolated CD4+ T cells after less than eleven days of culture. Absence of prior SARS-CoV-2 infection characterized the vaccine recipients, who showed negative nucleocapsid antibodies. The material was CD4+ T cells from PBMCs cultured with HCoV-OC43 spike peptides, obtained before COVID-19 vaccination. Documented subset: HCoV-OC43 spike overlapping peptide pool stimulation. The receptors shown here come from a human donor who received a COVID-19 vaccine.

This chain connects TRBV18 to TRBJ2-7, with TRBD1 matching over 7 bases. Germline V gene data show CDR1 as KGHSH and CDR2 as LQKENI. The CDR3 is made up of 13 amino acids. Losses at the gene ends were 4 bases for V and 3 bases for J; bases not matched to a gene: 3. The CDR3 DNA reads TGTGCCAGCTCACGAGGGGGCCGCTACGAGCAGTACGTC. Amino acid sequence: CASSRGGRYEQYV.

This clone has just a few counts. The J gene is TRBJ1-2, the V gene TRBV12-3 or TRBV12-4, with D unclear. This CDR3 comprises 13 residues. Trimming removed 5 bases from V and 7 bases from J, with 14 bases in between. The CDR3 DNA is TGTGCCAGCAGTGATAGATCAGTCCGTGGCTACACCTTC. This encodes CASSDRSVRGYTF.

The genes are TRBV19 and TRBJ1-1; possible D gene TRBD1, 5 bases. This CDR3 has 15 residues. V was shortened by 7 bases and J by 0 bases, with 15 bases between the two germline ends. Germline lookup yields CDR1 LNHDA and CDR2 SQIVND (reference sequence). The CDR3 nucleotides are TGTGCCAGTATTTCTCGGGCGGACATGAACACTGAAGCTTTCTTT. This translates into CASISRADMNTEAFF.

The rearrangement joins TRBV1 to TRBJ1-5; the table's D call of TRBD1 was not tested on the DNA. TRBV1 is a recognized pseudogene. The CDR3 runs 14 residues. The CDR3 DNA reads TGCACCAGCAGCCGAGAAGGGGGCAATCAGCCCCAGCATTTT. This encodes CTSSREGGNQPQHF.

The gene calls are TRBV7-3 and TRBJ2-1; D may match TRBD1 or TRBD2 (5 bases each). The CDR3 loop spans 15 amino acids. V lost 5 bases and J lost 8, with 19 bases in between. The V gene's germline CDR1 is SGHTA and CDR2 FQGTGA. The CDR3 is CASSGRGWRGDEQFF. The CDR3, as DNA: TGTGCCAGCAGCGGAAGAGGATGGCGAGGGGATGAGCAGTTCTTC.

V usage is TRBV2 and J usage is TRBJ1-6; tentative D call: TRBD1 (6 bases). CDR3 size: 17 residues. Germline V CDR1 and CDR2: SNHLY, FYNNEI. Trimming removed 6 bases from V and 5 bases from J, with 20 bases in between. The CDR3 DNA reads as TGTGCCAGCAGCGAACGTCATGCAGGGGATCATAATTCACCCCTCCACTTT. Its translation is CASSERHAGDHNSPLHF.

The chain links TRBV24-1 to TRBJ2-2, with TRBD2 matching 7 bases. Per the germline V gene, CDR1 is KGHDR and CDR2 is SFDVKD. The CDR3 spans 16 residues. The V gene end was trimmed by 4 bases and the J gene end by 5 bases; junction bases not matched to a gene: 9. CDR3 DNA sequence: TGTGCCACCAGTGAACTACTAGGGCGGGGGACCGGGGAGCTGTTTTTT. This codes for CATSELLGRGTGELFF.

This chain links TRBV6-5 with TRBJ2-1; D is tentatively TRBD1 or TRBD2 (5 bases each). CDR3 length equals 15 residues. Germline-derived CDR1 and CDR2 are MNHEY and SVGAGI. V was cut by 11 bases and J by 3 bases, with 20 bases left in between. CDR3 DNA sequence: TGTGCCGAGGGGACGAGGGCCACTTACTACAATGAGCAGTTCTTC. Translated, it gives CAEGTRATYYNEQFF.

The V gene is TRBV5-1, the J gene TRBJ1-5, with D possibly being TRBD1 (5 bases). This CDR3 spans 15 amino acids. V lost 0 bases, J lost 4 bases, and 11 bases lay in between. Germline CDR1 reads SGHRS; CDR2 reads YFSETQ. Here the CDR3 DNA reads TGCGCCAGCAGCTTGGAAGGGGTTGGAAATCAGCCCCAGCATTTT. Translating gives CASSLEGVGNQPQHF.

There are a few counts of this clone. The chain combines TRBV4-3 with TRBJ1-5, with D unclear. Trimming cost V 0 bases and J 2 bases, with 8 bases left between them. The CDR3 is 15 amino acids. In germline, CDR1 is LGHNA, CDR2 YSLEER. The CDR3 nucleotides read TGCGCCAGCAGCCAAGATTTTGCGGGCAATCAGCCCCAGCATTTT. Encoded protein: CASSQDFAGNQPQHF.

This clone was detected only a few times. CDR3 loop: CASSYTGQSNQPQHF. DNA for the CDR3: TGTGCCAGCAGTTACACGGGACAGAGCAATCAGCCCCAGCATTTT. The V call is TRBV6-2 or TRBV6-3, the J call TRBJ1-5, with 7 bases matching TRBD1. V shed 2 bases, J shed 1 base, and the junction held 2 bases outside the gene matches. CDR1 MNHEY and CDR2 SVGEGT come from the germline V gene. This CDR3 has 15 amino acids.

V gene TRBV5-1 combines with J gene TRBJ2-5, with 10 bases matching TRBD1. V gave up 0 bases and J gave up 3 bases; unmatched junction bases: 2. Germline V CDR1 and CDR2: SGHRS, YFSETQ. The CDR3 covers 15 residues. In nucleotides, the CDR3 is TGCGCCAGCAGCTTGGCCGGGACAGGGGAAGAGACCCAGTACTTC. Protein: CASSLAGTGEETQYF.

The chain has TRBV5-1 and TRBJ1-3, with 7 bases matching TRBD1. With V trimmed by 4 bases and J by 2 bases, 6 bases remained unmatched. Germline CDR1 reads SGHRS; CDR2 reads YFSETQ. The CDR3 has 15 amino acids. CDR3 in DNA: TGCGCCAGCAGCACGATGACAGGGCCTGGAAACACCATATATTTT. It codes for CASSTMTGPGNTIYF.

The chain links TRBV10-2 to TRBJ1-4, with a weak D call TRBD1 (5 bases). This CDR3 region has 17 residues. V lost 4 bases to trimming and J lost 0 bases, with 15 bases between them. The germline V gene encodes CDR1 WSHSY and CDR2 SAAADI. The chain's CDR3 is CASSGLGASSTNEKLFF. The CDR3 DNA reads TGCGCCAGCAGTGGCCTCGGGGCTTCCTCAACTAATGAAAAACTGTTTTTT.

This clone showed up just once. CDR3 sequence (DNA): TGTGCCAGCAGCTGCGGACTAGCGGGGTTCTCCTACGAGCAGTACGTC. Translating it yields CASSCGLAGFSYEQYV. This chain links TRBV11-3 with TRBJ2-7; 12 positions agree with TRBD2. Per germline, CDR1 SGHNT and CDR2 YENEEA. Trimming removed 4 bases from V and 0 bases from J; junction bases left unmatched: 4. The CDR3 length is 16 residues.

This chain connects TRBV5-1 to TRBJ1-3; possibly TRBD1 for D (5 bases). The CDR3 consists of 14 residues. Germline CDR1 and CDR2: SGHRS and YFSETQ. Trimming removed 4 bases at V and 4 bases at J, with 12 bases between. CDR3 in amino acids: CASSLGGVGNTIYF. As DNA, the CDR3 is TGCGCCAGCAGCCTGGGGGGAGTAGGAAACACCATATATTTT.

The chain is built from TRBV19 and TRBJ2-3; D is possibly TRBD2 (6 bases). The V end was cut by 10 bases, the J end by 4 bases, with 18 bases between. This CDR3 has 14 residues. The V gene's germline CDR1 is LNHDA and CDR2 SQIVND (reference sequence). CDR3 in amino acids: CATTNLASADTQYF. The CDR3 coding sequence is TGTGCCACCACAAACCTAGCGAGCGCAGATACGCAGTATTTT.

The chain is built from TRBV27 and TRBJ2-1, with D tentatively TRBD1 (5 bases). The CDR3 loop spans 12 amino acids. CDR1 is MNHEY and CDR2 is SMNVEV in the germline V gene (reference sequence). The V and J ends lost 2 bases and 15 bases respectively, with 14 bases between them. CDR3 sequence reads: CASSLQGFRTFF. CDR3 in DNA: TGTGCCAGCAGTTTACAGGGCTTTAGGACGTTCTTC.

The chain combines TRBV4-1 with TRBJ2-1; D not certain. V lost 4 bases and J lost 10, with 14 bases in between. Per germline, CDR1 MGHRA and CDR2 YSYEKL. This CDR3 contains 13 residues. The CDR3 sequence: CASSRDSGREQFF. The CDR3 nucleotides read TGCGCCAGCAGCCGCGACTCGGGCAGGGAGCAGTTCTTC.

This chain links TRBV7-2 with TRBJ2-6; D gene uncertain. Germline V gene lookup returns CDR1 SGHTA and CDR2 FQGNSA. V was cut by 1 base and J by 0 bases, with 10 bases left in between. The length of the CDR3 is 17 residues. For the CDR3, the DNA is TGTGCCAGCAGCTTAGGGACGCTAAGCTCTGGGGCCAACGTCCTGACTTTC. This sequence encodes CASSLGTLSSGANVLTF.

This clone was seen only once. The V gene is TRBV4-1, the J gene TRBJ1-1, with a weak D call TRBD1 (5 bases). The CDR3 runs 16 residues. Trimming removed 4 bases at V and 5 bases at J, with 20 bases between. CDR1 MGHRA and CDR2 YSYEKL come from the germline V gene. In DNA form, the CDR3 reads TGCGCCAGCAGCCCCGGACAAGTAAAGGGTAAAACTGAAGCTTTCTTT. Its translation: CASSPGQVKGKTEAFF.

The chain couples TRBV9 to TRBJ1-6, with no clear D. Trimming cost V 0 bases and J 11 bases, with 9 bases left between them. The germline V gene has CDR1 SGDLS and CDR2 YYNGEE. This CDR3 is built from 13 residues. Here the CDR3 reads CASSVDEGTPLHF. CDR3 coding DNA: TGTGCCAGCAGCGTAGATGAGGGAACACCCCTCCACTTT.

The chain carries TRBV9 and TRBJ1-1; 7 nucleotides agree with TRBD1. The CDR3 has 15 residues. V lost 3 bases to trimming and J lost 3 bases; unmatched junction nucleotides: 8. The V gene's germline CDR1 is SGDLS and CDR2 YYNGEE. This chain's CDR3 is CASSALQGLDTEAFF. In DNA, the CDR3 is TGTGCCAGCAGCGCCCTACAGGGGCTGGACACTGAAGCTTTCTTT. The full variable domain, its missing parts supplied by reference TRBV9 and TRBJ1-1, is DSGVTQTPKHLITATGQRVTLRCSPRSGDLSVYWYQQSLDQGLQFLIQYYNGEERAKGNILERFSAQQFPDLHSELNLSSLELGDSALYFCASSALQGLDTEAFFGQGTRLTVV.

The chain recombines TRBV29-1 with TRBJ1-1; perhaps TRBD1 as D (6 bases). V lost 7 bases and J 5 bases, leaving 23 bases between the germline ends. Germline CDR1 and CDR2: SQVTM and ANQGSEA. CDR3 length: 15 residues. CDR3 bases: TGCAGCGGCATGCAGATCAGGGGTCCGGGAACTGAAGCTTTCTTT. Protein sequence: CSGMQIRGPGTEAFF.

Only a few counts were recorded for this clone. The chain joins TRBV21-1 to TRBJ2-4; no check of the table's D call, TRBD1, against the DNA was made. TRBV21-1 is a known pseudogene. The CDR3 length is 14 residues. The CDR3 loop is CASGPTRAKNIQYF. The CDR3 DNA reads TGTGCCAGCGGGCCAACACGAGCCAAAAACATTCAGTACTTC.

The chain recombines TRBV19 with TRBJ2-2, with unresolved D. The V end lost 5 bases, the J end lost 3 bases, and 10 bases lay between the germline ends. This CDR3 has 14 amino acids. Looked up from germline, CDR1 is LNHDA and CDR2 is SQIVND (reference sequence). In DNA form, the CDR3 reads TGTGCCAGTAGTTCGTGGGGTCACACCGGGGAGCTGTTTTTT. The encoded protein is CASSSWGHTGELFF.

CDR3 nucleotides: TGTGCCAGCTCCGGACAGGGAGATGGCTACACCTTC. It specifies CASSGQGDGYTF. The chain links TRBV18 to TRBJ1-2; TRBD1 matches 8 bases. This CDR3 is built from 12 residues. The junction had 3 bases not matched to a gene; V was cut back by 6 bases and J by 6 bases. Germline V gives CDR1 KGHSH, CDR2 LQKENI.

V and J are TRBV25-1 and TRBJ1-2; tentative D call: TRBD1 (5 bases). Germline V gene data show CDR1 as MGHDK and CDR2 as SYGVNS. CDR3 length equals 15 residues. Trimming shortened V by 2 bases and J by 4 bases, and 14 bases separated the two germline ends. The CDR3 protein is CASSEHTGGSYGYTF. In nucleotides, the CDR3 is TGTGCCAGCAGTGAACACACCGGGGGGTCCTATGGCTACACCTTC.

The chain has TRBV20-1 and TRBJ2-3, with D possibly matching TRBD2 (6 bases). With 3 bases removed from V and 1 base from J, the gap between germline ends came to 11 bases. Germline lookup yields CDR1 DFQATT and CDR2 SNEGSKA (reference sequence). The CDR3 has 14 residues. CDR3 in amino acids: CSASFGEGTDTQYF. DNA for the CDR3: TGCAGTGCTAGTTTTGGGGAGGGCACAGATACGCAGTATTTT.